The source of this TCR beta chain is a study of T cell responses to AZD1222 COVID-19 vaccine. Study results and limitations: Spike-specific TCR breadth and depth grew following two AZD1222 doses. Unmutated variant regions are reportedly the target of nearly half of TCRs that are spike-specific. Clonal diversity may have been underestimated, and the donors were mostly white British, with more females than males.

With regard to this clone: Its antigen is currently unknown.

TCRdb's table, derived via immunoSEQ multiplex PCR, lists solely in-frame clones and lacks some. The sample lists around 130,000 clones; about nine tenths were seen once. The TCR sequence derives from an adult who received the AZD1222 COVID-19 vaccine. This sample comprised peripheral blood, obtained 28 days after the second AZD1222 dose.

In nucleotides, the CDR3 is TGCGCCAGCAGCGTGCTAGCGGTTACGAACACCGGGGAGCTGTTTTTT. Protein product: CASSVLAVTNTGELFF. This chain uses TRBV5-1 with TRBJ2-2, with TRBD2 matching 7 bases. In germline, CDR1 is SGHRS, CDR2 YFSETQ. This CDR3 region has 16 residues. Trimming at V came to 4 bases and at J to 0 bases, leaving 6 bases not matched to a gene.